The TCR beta chain described here comes from a study of response to subunit inactivated influenza vaccine. Overall study findings and caveats: It was the authors' suggestion that each seasonal influenza vaccination recruits few new T cells.

TCRdb fed the RT-PCR reads into MiXCR, producing one record per CDR3 protein. Here the sample spans hundreds of thousands of distinct CDR3 sequences, 11% to 15% being singletons. About this clonotype: Its antigen is currently unknown.

Per germline, CDR1 DFQATT and CDR2 SNEGSKA (reference sequence). CDR3 size: 13 residues. Trimming took 0 bases from V and 6 from J, leaving 11 bases between them. The chain has TRBV20-1 and TRBJ1-1; D may be TRBD1 (5 bases). The receptor was derived from a man between 45 and 60 years old who received an inactivated influenza vaccine. The sequenced sample was PBMCs from blood, obtained 14 to 15 days before vaccination. The CDR3 DNA is TGCAGTGCTAGAGAAGCGGGACGGGCTGAAGCTTTCTTT. It translates to CSAREAGRAEAFF.